Included here is one T cell receptor beta chain sequence, with context. Its antigen is currently unknown. This specimen comes from a study of a mutant IDH1 vaccine in newly diagnosed glioma. Overall study: Receipt of radiotherapy, temozolomide, or both preceded the study, and most received both.

TCRdb's table, derived via immunoSEQ multiplex PCR, lists solely in-frame clones and lacks some. Of approximately 60,000 clones detected, roughly four fifths appear once; the ten largest clones hold 3.8%. Noted time point: week 47, end of study. In the vaccine, a single dose held 300 ug of the mutant IDH1 20-mer peptide, along with topical imiquimod. The CDR3 loop spans 16 amino acids. Deletions cut 2 bases from V and 4 bases from J, with 17 bases between. Germline V CDR1 and CDR2: SGHDN, FVKESK. This rearrangement joins TRBV14 to TRBJ2-5; either TRBD1 or TRBD2 may supply D (5 bases each). The receptor was isolated from a man between 25 and 39 years old with glioma. Specimen: PBMCs, collected from a glioma patient whose treatment included an IDH1 peptide vaccine. For the CDR3, the DNA is TGTGCCAGCAGCCAATCCGGGACGTGGGGGTCAGAGACCCAGTACTTC. Protein product: CASSQSGTWGSETQYF.